The clone carrying this T cell receptor beta chain appeared once. Enrolled through a virtual design, the participants were between about 18 and 89 years of age and came from around 25 US areas. Membership in each cohort depended on participant-reported clinical history. The sample is drawn from a study of blood T cell repertoires in COVID-19. Turning to the study itself: PBMCs, B-cell-depleted T cells, or T cells were the source of the cDNA or gDNA that made up the material.

V lost 5 bases, J lost 5 bases, and 18 bases lay in between. Germline CDR1 MNHNY, CDR2 SVGAGI (reference sequence). The CDR3 totals 16 residues. Study processing details: Reference gene primer amplification gave estimated nucleated cell counts. The data were produced by immunoSEQ multiplex PCR, yet TCRdb's version contains in-frame clones alone and is incomplete. V, J and clone size reflect that table, while D and trimming were determined from the DNA. This sample has 300,000 to 350,000 clones, with 90% found just once. The sample comprised PBMCs or T cells enriched from blood (not recorded which). The V gene is TRBV6-6, the J gene TRBJ2-2; D is possibly TRBD2 (5 bases). This receptor was taken from a woman under 30 with acute COVID-19. Here the CDR3 reads CASSKGAQSMTGELFF. As DNA, the CDR3 is TGTGCCAGCAGTAAGGGAGCACAGTCCATGACCGGGGAGCTGTTTTTT.